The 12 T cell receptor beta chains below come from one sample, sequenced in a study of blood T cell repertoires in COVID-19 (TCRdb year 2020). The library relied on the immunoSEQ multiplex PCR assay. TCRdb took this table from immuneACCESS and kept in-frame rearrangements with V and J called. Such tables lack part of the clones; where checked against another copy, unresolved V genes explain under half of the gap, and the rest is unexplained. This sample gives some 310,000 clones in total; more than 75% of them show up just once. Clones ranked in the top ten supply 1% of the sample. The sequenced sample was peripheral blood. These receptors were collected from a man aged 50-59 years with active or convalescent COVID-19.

CDR3 bases: TGTGCCAGCAGCGTAGCGCCCCAGGGTGAGCAGTTCTTC. Residues: CASSVAPQGEQFF. The chain has TRBV9 and TRBJ2-1, with TRBD1 as a possible D gene (5 bases). The CDR3 extends over 13 amino acids. V lost 0 bases and J 9 bases, leaving 10 bases between the germline ends. Germline V CDR1 and CDR2: SGDLS, YYNGEE.

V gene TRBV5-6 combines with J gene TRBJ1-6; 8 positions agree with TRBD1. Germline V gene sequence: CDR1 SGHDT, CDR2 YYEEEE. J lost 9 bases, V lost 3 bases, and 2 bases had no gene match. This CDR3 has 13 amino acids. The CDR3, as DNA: TGTGCCAGCAGCTGGACAGGGTCTTCACCCCTCCACTTT. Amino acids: CASSWTGSSPLHF.

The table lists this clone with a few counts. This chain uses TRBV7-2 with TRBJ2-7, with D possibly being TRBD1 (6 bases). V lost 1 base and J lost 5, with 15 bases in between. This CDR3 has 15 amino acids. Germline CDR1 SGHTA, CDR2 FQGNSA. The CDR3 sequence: CASSLDSQGFNEQYF. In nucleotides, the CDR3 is TGTGCCAGCAGCTTAGACAGCCAGGGGTTCAACGAGCAGTACTTC.

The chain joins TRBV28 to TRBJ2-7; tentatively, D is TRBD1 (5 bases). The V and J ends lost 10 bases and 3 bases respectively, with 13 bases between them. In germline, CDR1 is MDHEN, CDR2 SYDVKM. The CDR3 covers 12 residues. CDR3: CATNLQGYEQYF. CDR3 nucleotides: TGTGCCACCAATCTTCAGGGCTACGAGCAGTACTTC. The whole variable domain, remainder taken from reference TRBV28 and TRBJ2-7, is DVKVTQSSRYLVKRTGEKVFLECVQDMDHENMFWYRQDPGLGLRLIYFSYDVKMKEKGDIPEGYSVSREKKERFSLILESASTNQTSMYLCATNLQGYEQYFGPGTRLTVT.

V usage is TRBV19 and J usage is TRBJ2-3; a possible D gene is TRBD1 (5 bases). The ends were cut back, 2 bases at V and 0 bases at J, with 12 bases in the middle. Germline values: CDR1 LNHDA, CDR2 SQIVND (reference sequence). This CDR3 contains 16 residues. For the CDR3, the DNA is TGTGCCAGTAGTATACCAGGGCGACTGAGCACAGATACGCAGTATTTT. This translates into CASSIPGRLSTDTQYF.

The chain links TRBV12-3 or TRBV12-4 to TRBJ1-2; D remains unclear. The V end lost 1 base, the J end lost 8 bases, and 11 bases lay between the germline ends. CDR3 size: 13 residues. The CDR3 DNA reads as TGTGCCAGCAGTTTAGTAGGTTCGGGGGGCTACACCTTC. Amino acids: CASSLVGSGGYTF.

For the CDR3, the DNA is TGTGCCAGCAGTGCCCAACCCGGGACAGGGTTAAACATTCAGTACTTC. This gives the protein CASSAQPGTGLNIQYF. The chain employs TRBV27 and TRBJ2-4, with TRBD1 matching 9 bases. CDR3 length equals 16 residues. Germline CDR1 and CDR2: MNHEY and SMNVEV (reference sequence). V shed 5 bases and J 6 bases; nucleotides not matched to a gene: 11.

Here the CDR3 reads CASSQSGGPGTSGRSSYNEQFF. The CDR3 nucleotides are TGCGCCAGCAGTCAATCAGGGGGGCCCGGGACTAGCGGGAGAAGCTCCTACAATGAGCAGTTCTTC. V usage is TRBV23-1 and J usage is TRBJ2-1; 14 positions match TRBD2. TRBV23-1 belongs to the ORF category, with a function that is uncertain. The CDR3 is made up of 22 amino acids. The V and J ends lost 0 bases and 0 bases, in that order; junction bases with no gene match: 13.

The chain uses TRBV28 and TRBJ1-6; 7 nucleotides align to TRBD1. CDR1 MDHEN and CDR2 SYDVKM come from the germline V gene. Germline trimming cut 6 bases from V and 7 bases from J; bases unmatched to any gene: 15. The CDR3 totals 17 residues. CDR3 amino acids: CASSLFTRDSFNSPLHF. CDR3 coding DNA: TGTGCCAGCAGCCTATTTACCCGGGACAGTTTCAATTCACCCCTCCACTTT.

CDR3 sequence: CSVGGQGDGYTF. The CDR3 DNA is TGCAGCGTTGGGGGACAGGGCGACGGCTACACCTTC. The chain uses TRBV29-1 and TRBJ1-2; TRBD1 matches 9 bases. This CDR3 comprises 12 residues. The V gene's germline CDR1 is SQVTM and CDR2 ANQGSEA. V lost 4 bases and J lost 8; bases outside the gene matches: 5.

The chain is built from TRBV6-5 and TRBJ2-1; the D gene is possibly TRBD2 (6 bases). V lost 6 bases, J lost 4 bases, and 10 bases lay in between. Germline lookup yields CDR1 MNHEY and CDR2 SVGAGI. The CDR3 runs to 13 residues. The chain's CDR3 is CASRAGMYNEQFF. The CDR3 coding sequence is TGTGCCAGCAGGGCGGGAATGTACAATGAGCAGTTCTTC.

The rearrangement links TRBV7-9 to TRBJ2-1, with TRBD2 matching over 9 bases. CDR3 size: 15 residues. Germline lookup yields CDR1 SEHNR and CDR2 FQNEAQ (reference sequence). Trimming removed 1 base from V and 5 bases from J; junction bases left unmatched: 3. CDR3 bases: TGTGCCAGCAGCTTAGTAGCGGGAGCCCACAATGAGCAGTTCTTC. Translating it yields CASSLVAGAHNEQFF.